This T cell receptor (beta chain) was retrieved from a study of blood T cell repertoires in COVID-19. Ages ranged from roughly 18 to 100 years, with residence in 24 US areas. Measured with immunoSEQ multiplex PCR; TCRdb has only the in-frame clones, and not every one. The sample lists roughly 150,000 clones; about 85% were seen once. The sequence was collected from a woman aged 50 to 65 who had recovered from COVID-19. The sample was PBMCs or T cells enriched from blood (not recorded which).

The CDR3 nucleotides read TGTGCCAGTAGTAACGGGGGGAACACTGAAGCTTTCTTT. This translates into CASSNGGNTEAFF. V and J are TRBV19 and TRBJ1-1, with D perhaps matching TRBD1 (5 bases). The germline CDR1 and CDR2 sequences are LNHDA and SQIVND (reference sequence). Trimming stripped 4 bases from V and 1 base from J, with 7 bases between. There are 13 residues in the CDR3.